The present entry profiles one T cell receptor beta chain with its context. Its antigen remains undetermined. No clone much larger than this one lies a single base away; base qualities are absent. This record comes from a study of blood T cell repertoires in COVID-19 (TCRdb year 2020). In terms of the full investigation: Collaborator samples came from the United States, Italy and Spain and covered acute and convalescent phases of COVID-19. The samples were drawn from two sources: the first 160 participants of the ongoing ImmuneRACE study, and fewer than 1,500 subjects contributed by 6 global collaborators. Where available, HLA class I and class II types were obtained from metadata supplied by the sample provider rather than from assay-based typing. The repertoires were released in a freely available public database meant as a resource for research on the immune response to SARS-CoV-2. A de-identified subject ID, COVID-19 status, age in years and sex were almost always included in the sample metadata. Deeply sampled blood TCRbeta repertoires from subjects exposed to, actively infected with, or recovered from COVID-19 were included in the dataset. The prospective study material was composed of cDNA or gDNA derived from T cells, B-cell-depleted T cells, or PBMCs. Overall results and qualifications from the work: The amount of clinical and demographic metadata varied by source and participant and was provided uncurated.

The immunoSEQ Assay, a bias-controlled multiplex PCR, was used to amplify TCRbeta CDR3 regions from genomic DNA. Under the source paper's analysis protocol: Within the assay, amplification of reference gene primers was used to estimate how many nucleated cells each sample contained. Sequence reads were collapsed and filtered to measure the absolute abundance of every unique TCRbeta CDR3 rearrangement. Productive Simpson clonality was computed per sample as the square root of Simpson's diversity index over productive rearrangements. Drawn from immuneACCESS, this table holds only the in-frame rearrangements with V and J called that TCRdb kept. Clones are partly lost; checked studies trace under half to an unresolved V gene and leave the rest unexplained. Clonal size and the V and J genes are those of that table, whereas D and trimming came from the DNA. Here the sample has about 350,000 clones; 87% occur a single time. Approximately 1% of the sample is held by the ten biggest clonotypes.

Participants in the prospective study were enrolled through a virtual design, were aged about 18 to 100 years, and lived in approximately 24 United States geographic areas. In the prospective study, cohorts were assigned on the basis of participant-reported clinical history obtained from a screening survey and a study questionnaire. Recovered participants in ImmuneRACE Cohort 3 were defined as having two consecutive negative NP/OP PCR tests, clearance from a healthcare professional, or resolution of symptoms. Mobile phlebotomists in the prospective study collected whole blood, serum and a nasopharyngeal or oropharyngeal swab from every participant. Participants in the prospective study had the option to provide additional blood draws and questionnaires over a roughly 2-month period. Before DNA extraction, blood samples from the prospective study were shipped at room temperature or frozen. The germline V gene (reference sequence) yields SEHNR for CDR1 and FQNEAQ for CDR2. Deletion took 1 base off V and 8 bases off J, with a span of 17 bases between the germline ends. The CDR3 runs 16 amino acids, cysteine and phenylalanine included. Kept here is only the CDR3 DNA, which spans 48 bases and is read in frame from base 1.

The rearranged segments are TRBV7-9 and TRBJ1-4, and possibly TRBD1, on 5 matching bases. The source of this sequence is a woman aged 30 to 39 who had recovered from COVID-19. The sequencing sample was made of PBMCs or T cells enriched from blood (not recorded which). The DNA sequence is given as TGTGCCAGCAGCTTAGAAGGCGCCAGGAGGGGCGAAAAACTGTTTTTT. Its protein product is CASSLEGARRGEKLFF.